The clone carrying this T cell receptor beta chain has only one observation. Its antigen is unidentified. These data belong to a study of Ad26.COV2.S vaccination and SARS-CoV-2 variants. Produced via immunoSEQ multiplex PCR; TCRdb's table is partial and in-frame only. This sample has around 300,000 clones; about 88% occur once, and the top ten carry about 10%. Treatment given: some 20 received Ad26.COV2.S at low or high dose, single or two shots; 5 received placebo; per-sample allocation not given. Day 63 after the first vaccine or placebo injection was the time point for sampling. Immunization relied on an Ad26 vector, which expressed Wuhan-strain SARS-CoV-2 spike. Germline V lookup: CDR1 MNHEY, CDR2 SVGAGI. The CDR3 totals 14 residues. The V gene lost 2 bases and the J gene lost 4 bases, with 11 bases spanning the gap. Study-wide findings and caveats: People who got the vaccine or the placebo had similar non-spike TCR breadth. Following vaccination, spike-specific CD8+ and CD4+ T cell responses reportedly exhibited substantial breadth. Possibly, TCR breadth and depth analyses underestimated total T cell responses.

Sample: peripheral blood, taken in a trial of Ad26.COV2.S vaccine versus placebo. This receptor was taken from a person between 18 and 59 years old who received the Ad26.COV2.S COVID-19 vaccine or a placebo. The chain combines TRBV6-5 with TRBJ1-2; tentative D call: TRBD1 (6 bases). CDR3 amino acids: CASSYPGALYGYTF. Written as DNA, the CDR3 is TGTGCCAGCAGTTACCCAGGGGCCCTCTATGGCTACACCTTC.